This is a list of T cell receptor beta chains from one sample in a study of spatial heterogeneity in lung cancer. TCRdb re-analysed the 5' RACE reads in MiXCR, keeping a single row per CDR3 protein. This sample carries more than 20,000 distinct CDR3 sequences, 4.6% of them seen once, and the ten largest clones take about a third. The starting material was PBMCs, obtained at surgery. The receptors come from a male donor with early-stage non-small cell lung cancer. Both conserved end residues are part of each CDR3. The D gene is left open where the match is weak. Rows may omit the clone size; those that give it use once, few, many or a size class.

D,size,J,V,DNA,CDR3
TRBD2,many,TRBJ2-3,TRBV6-2/TRBV6-3,TGTGCCAGCAGTTACTCTCTAGCGGGTACGGCGCAGTATTTT,CASSYSLAGTAQYF
.,many,TRBJ2-7,TRBV7-9,TGTGCCAGCAGCCCTCAGAAAGCCTCCTACGAGCAGTACTTC,CASSPQKASYEQYF
.,many,TRBJ2-2,TRBV7-2,TGTGCCAGCAGCCCCGACTATGCCATTAACACCGGGGAGCTGTTTTTT,CASSPDYAINTGELFF
.,many,TRBJ1-5,TRBV6-1,TGTGCCAGCAGTGGGGACTCCGGCCCGAATCAGCCCCAGCATTTT,CASSGDSGPNQPQHF
.,many,TRBJ2-3,TRBV25-1,TGTGCCAGCCTCGCCGCAGCAGATACGCAGTATTTT,CASLAAADTQYF
.,many,TRBJ1-6,TRBV18,TGTGCCAGCTCACCAGGCATCGACAGAAATTCACCCCTCCACTTT,CASSPGIDRNSPLHF
TRBD1,few,TRBJ1-2,TRBV4-2,TGTGCCAGCAGCCACGTACCGGGACAGAACTATGGCTACACCTTC,CASSHVPGQNYGYTF
.,many,TRBJ2-1,TRBV28,TGTGCCAGCACCTGGGCCGGGGGTAAATCCTACAATGAGCAGTTCTTC,CASTWAGGKSYNEQFF
TRBD2,many,TRBJ2-1,TRBV7-9,TGTGCCAGCAGCCCTCCCGGGACTAGCGGGGGGGCTGAGCAGTTCTTC,CASSPPGTSGGAEQFF
.,many,TRBJ1-2,TRBV5-4,TGTGCCAGCAGCTTACCGCAGGATAGGTCTGGCTACACCTTC,CASSLPQDRSGYTF
TRBD1,many,TRBJ2-2,TRBV7-3,TGTGCCAGCAGCTTTAATTCGGGACAGATAAACACCGGGGAGCTGTTTTTT,CASSFNSGQINTGELFF
TRBD1,many,TRBJ1-2,TRBV20-1,TGCAGTGCTAGAGGAATGGTAGGAAGGACAGGCAAGAACTATGGCTACACCTTC,CSARGMVGRTGKNYGYTF
TRBD1,many,TRBJ2-6,TRBV13,TGTGCCAGCAGACTAACAGGGGGCTCTGGGGCCAACGTCCTGACTTTC,CASRLTGGSGANVLTF
TRBD2,many,TRBJ2-1,TRBV7-7,TGTGCCAGCAGCTATCTGGGAGGGCGGGACAATGAGCAGTTCTTC,CASSYLGGRDNEQFF
TRBD2,many,TRBJ2-1,TRBV7-9,TGTGCCAGCAGCCCGACTAGCCGGGGTGAGCAGTTCTTC,CASSPTSRGEQFF
TRBD1,many,TRBJ1-6,TRBV7-2,TGTGCCAGCAGTATGACAGGGTTGGGTTCACCCCTCCACTTT,CASSMTGLGSPLHF
.,many,TRBJ1-1,TRBV20-1,TGCAGCGTCCCGGTCAATGTGAACACTGAAGCTTTCTTT,CSVPVNVNTEAFF
.,.,TRBJ2-7,TRBV12-3/TRBV12-4,TGTGCCAGCAGTTTAGACAGAGAGGACGAGCAGTACTTC,CASSLDREDEQYF
TRBD1,many,TRBJ2-7,TRBV28,TGTGCCAGCAGTTCGACAGGGACACTTAGCTACGAGCAGTACTTC,CASSSTGTLSYEQYF
TRBD1,many,TRBJ1-1,TRBV6-5,TGTGCCAGCAGTAACAGGGGAGGGGTGAACACTGAAGCTTTCTTT,CASSNRGGVNTEAFF